A single T cell receptor beta chain is shown here with its context. The V end lost 2 bases, the J end lost 3 bases, and 10 bases lay between the germline ends. The CDR3 consists of 14 residues. Germline CDR1 is LGHNT and CDR2 is FRNRAP. This entry is derived from a study of blood T cell repertoires in COVID-19. Generated by immunoSEQ multiplex PCR, the TCRdb table keeps only in-frame clones and is missing some. The data show approximately 200,000 clones, 80% to 90% seen once. This clonotype was sampled from a man in his thirties or forties with COVID-19, enrolled during active disease. The J gene is TRBJ1-1, the V gene TRBV12-5; D is perhaps TRBD1 (5 bases). The sequencing input was peripheral blood. The CDR3 coding sequence is TGTGCTAGTGGTTTGCTAGGGGCCCACACTGAAGCTTTCTTT. Protein product: CASGLLGAHTEAFF.